These 14 T cell receptor gamma chains were all obtained from the same sample, sequenced in a study of gamma delta lymphoproliferative disorders and STAT genes. TCRdb re-analyzed the multiplex PCR reads via CATT. The sample records 1,300 or so gamma-chain clones, around 8.2% being singletons. The receptor sequences were amplified from genomic DNA of peripheral blood mononuclear cells. Sequenced: blood. The receptors derive from a human donor with gamma-delta T-cell large granular lymphocyte leukemia.

The table lists this clone with many counts. The rearrangement uses TRGV8 and TRGJ1 or TRGJ2. No J segment appears in TCRdb, so it was assigned here by matching the sequence to germline. CDR1 and CDR2 from the germline V gene are VENAVY and YDSYNSRV. V was pared by 5 bases and J by 3 bases, with 7 bases of the junction left unmatched. The CDR3 is 13 residues long. The CDR3: CATWVTSYYKKLF. The DNA for the CDR3 is TGTGCCACCTGGGTTACGTCTTATTATAAGAAACTCTTT.

This clone has a count of ten or more. This rearrangement joins TRGV2 to TRGJP2. TCRdb does not report a J gene; here it was assigned by matching the DNA to germline references. The trim removed 7 bases at V and 3 bases at J, leaving 11 bases unmatched. The germline V gene has CDR1 EGSNGY and CDR2 YDSYNSKV. This CDR3 comprises 15 residues. The CDR3 sequence is CATCTGGGSDWIKTF. As DNA, the CDR3 is TGTGCCACCTGCACGGGGGGTGGTAGTGATTGGATCAAGACGTTT.

This clone was found many times. V usage is TRGV8 and J usage is TRGJ1 or TRGJ2. TCRdb records no J gene; here it was assigned by comparing the DNA to germline. Germline V gives CDR1 VENAVY, CDR2 YDSYNSRV. The CDR3 has 12 amino acids. The ends lost 5 bases at V and 0 bases at J; junction bases unmatched: 1. This CDR3 reads CATWANYYKKLF. CDR3 in DNA: TGTGCCACCTGGGCGAATTATTATAAGAAACTCTTT.

By frequency in the sample, this clone is medium-sized. The chain couples TRGV10 to TRGJ1 or TRGJ2. In the absence of a J gene in TCRdb, the DNA was matched to germline to assign it here. TRGV10 has ORF status, its function being uncertain. This CDR3 region has 11 residues. Trimming removed 8 bases from V and 7 bases from J; junction bases left unmatched: 6. CDR3 in amino acids: CAAWVFYKKLF. Written as DNA, the CDR3 is TGTGCTGCGTGGGTGTTCTATAAGAAACTCTTT.

This clone is judged medium-sized. This same CDR3 is encoded by further DNA sequences in the sample. This rearrangement joins TRGV3 to TRGJP2. The J gene was not available in TCRdb and was assigned here by matching the DNA to germline segments. Losses at the gene ends were 0 bases for V and 8 bases for J; bases not matched to a gene: 3. The CDR3 consists of 13 residues. The germline CDR1 and CDR2 sequences are VTNTFY and YDVSTARD (reference sequence). The CDR3 protein is CATWDRADWIKTF. CDR3 sequence (DNA): TGTGCCACCTGGGACAGGGCCGATTGGATCAAGACGTTT.

Regarding this clone: No DNA is shown, since the ends of the CDR3 on it are uncertain; the CDR3 is the one TCRdb lists. With the J gene uncalled, the V gene is TRGV8. The CDR3 region is 19 residues in length, termini included. Germline values: CDR1 VENAVY, CDR2 YDSYNSRV. This CDR3 reads CATWDRTTIRNSLAVEQHF.

This clone was seen ten or more times. CDR3 DNA: TGTGCTGCGTGGCAGAATTATTATAAGAAACTCTTT. Amino acids: CAAWQNYYKKLF. The chain uses TRGV10 and TRGJ1 or TRGJ2. TCRdb supplies no J gene; here it was assigned by aligning the nucleotide sequence to germline. TRGV10 is reported as an ORF; its role is uncertain. V lost 8 bases to trimming and J lost 0 bases; unmatched junction nucleotides: 2. The CDR3 is 12 amino acids.

By share, this clone counts as medium-sized. The gene calls are TRGV2 and TRGJ1 or TRGJ2. TCRdb supplies no J gene; here it was assigned by aligning the nucleotide sequence to germline. Looked up from germline, CDR1 is EGSNGY and CDR2 is YDSYNSKV. The CDR3 consists of 15 residues. J was trimmed by 0 bases and V by 2 bases; bases with no gene match: 7. CDR3 coding DNA: TGTGCCACCTGGGACGCTAGATCGAATTATTATAAGAAACTCTTT. It codes for CATWDARSNYYKKLF.

By sample share, this clone is medium-sized. V gene TRGV10 combines with J gene TRGJ1 or TRGJ2. TCRdb records no J gene; here it was assigned by comparing the DNA to germline. TRGV10 qualifies as an ORF whose function is uncertain. The V segment lost 8 bases and the J segment 0 bases; nucleotides outside the gene matches: 5. This CDR3 comprises 13 residues. This chain's CDR3 is CAAWELNYYKKLF. The DNA for the CDR3 is TGTGCTGCGTGGGAACTGAATTATTATAAGAAACTCTTT.

This clone is labeled as medium-sized. V is TRGV10 and J is TRGJ1 or TRGJ2. No J segment appears in TCRdb, so it was assigned here by matching the sequence to germline. TRGV10 is treated as an ORF (open reading frame) with a function not yet certain. The junction had 12 bases not matched to a gene; V was cut back by 8 bases and J by 7 bases. CDR3 size: 13 residues. Here the CDR3 DNA reads TGTGCTGCGTGGCAAACCCCAACCTATAAGAAACTCTTT. Its protein product is CAAWQTPTYKKLF.

This clone counts as medium-sized. No DNA is shown, since the ends of the CDR3 on it are uncertain; the CDR3 is the one TCRdb lists. The J gene is uncalled and the V gene is TRGV11. TRGV11 is an ORF for which the function is uncertain. The CDR3 is 18 residues long, counting both termini. The CDR3 sequence: CTTVPAGLGPKNYYKKLF.

The J gene was recorded as TRGJ1 or TRGJ2; no V gene was called. The CDR3 has 9 residues. The CDR3 loop reads CATFYKKLF. The CDR3 region has the DNA TGTGCCACCTTTTATAAGAAACTCTTT.

By share, this clone counts as medium-sized (0.01 to 0.1%). V gene TRGV2 combines with J gene TRGJP2. Because TCRdb records no J gene, it was assigned here through a match of the DNA to germline. The CDR3 runs 16 residues. Unmatched junction bases numbered 20, after V lost 7 bases and J lost 9 bases. The germline gives CDR1 EGSNGY, CDR2 YDSYNSKV. This CDR3 is CATCLKPPVTNWIKTF. The CDR3 nucleotides are TGTGCCACCTGCCTAAAGCCCCCAGTCACTAATTGGATCAAGACGTTT.

This clone was seen at least ten times. V usage is TRGV2 and J usage is TRGJ1 or TRGJ2. The J gene, absent from TCRdb, was called here by matching the DNA to germline. Per germline, CDR1 EGSNGY and CDR2 YDSYNSKV. Losses at the gene ends were 1 base for V and 5 bases for J; bases not matched to a gene: 5. The CDR3 runs to 13 residues. The CDR3 reads CATWDGPHYKKLF. In DNA form, the CDR3 reads TGTGCCACCTGGGACGGACCCCATTATAAGAAACTCTTT.